A single sample is the source of the 6 T cell receptor beta chains below, sequenced in a study of CD8 T cells in Susac syndrome. Random hexamers were used to reverse transcribe an amount of roughly 0.45 to 1 ug RNA. One entry per CDR3 protein, called by TCRdb with MiXCR from the immunoSEQ multiplex PCR reads. The table records 200,000 to 300,000 distinct CDR3 sequences, approximately 95% of them present only once. Sequencing was performed on CD4+ T cells from PBMCs. These TCRs come from a human donor with Susac syndrome.

The chain links TRBV5-1 to TRBJ2-1; TRBD2 matches at 8 bases. Trimming took 0 bases from V and 10 from J; bases not matched to a gene: 3. The CDR3 is made up of 13 amino acids. Germline CDR1 is SGHRS and CDR2 is YFSETQ. This CDR3 is CASSLVRGGEQFF. CDR3 in DNA: TGCGCCAGCAGCTTGGTCCGGGGGGGCGAGCAGTTCTTC.

The rearrangement links TRBV20-1 to TRBJ2-5, with 7 bases fitting TRBD2. Germline V gene data show CDR1 as DFQATT and CDR2 as SNEGSKA (reference sequence). This CDR3 is 13 amino acids long. V trimming: 3 bases; J trimming: 5 bases; junction bases outside the gene matches: 6. The DNA for the CDR3 is TGCAGTGCTAGTGACAGCGGGGAGGAGACCCAGTACTTC. As protein: CSASDSGEETQYF.

The chain combines TRBV12-5 with TRBJ2-7, with D unclear. V dropped 0 bases and J dropped 4 bases, with 19 bases sitting between them. Per the germline V gene, CDR1 is LGHNT and CDR2 is FRNRAP. The CDR3 is 17 residues long. The CDR3 sequence is CASGLVVGPDSSYEQYF. CDR3 nucleotides: TGTGCTAGTGGTTTGGTAGTGGGTCCAGACTCTAGTTACGAGCAGTACTTC.

CDR3 nucleotides: TGCAGTGCACACCAGGGCGCAGGGTTGGATTATACGCAGTATTTT. Translated, it gives CSAHQGAGLDYTQYF. The gene calls are TRBV20-1 and TRBJ2-3, with D maybe TRBD1 (5 bases). Deletions cut 6 bases from V and 7 bases from J, with 23 bases between. Germline V gene data show CDR1 as DFQATT and CDR2 as SNEGSKA (reference sequence). This CDR3 region has 15 residues.

The chain is built from TRBV10-3 and TRBJ2-2, with 11 nucleotides matching TRBD2. This CDR3 spans 18 amino acids. Per germline, CDR1 ENHRY and CDR2 SYGVKD. V gave up 8 bases and J gave up 5 bases; unmatched junction bases: 16. The CDR3 DNA sequence: TGTGCCATCGGGGCCGCTAGCGGGAGGTCCCAGGGAACCGGGGAGCTGTTTTTT. It codes for CAIGAASGRSQGTGELFF.

The chain uses TRBV7-9 and TRBJ2-1; D perhaps matches TRBD2 (5 bases). This CDR3 region has 16 residues. With 0 bases removed from V and 3 bases from J, the gap between germline ends came to 12 bases. The germline CDR1 and CDR2 sequences are SEHNR and FQNEAQ (reference sequence). Here the CDR3 DNA reads TGTGCCAGCAGCTTAGCGAGGCTAGCTTACTACAATGAGCAGTTCTTC. It yields the protein CASSLARLAYYNEQFF.